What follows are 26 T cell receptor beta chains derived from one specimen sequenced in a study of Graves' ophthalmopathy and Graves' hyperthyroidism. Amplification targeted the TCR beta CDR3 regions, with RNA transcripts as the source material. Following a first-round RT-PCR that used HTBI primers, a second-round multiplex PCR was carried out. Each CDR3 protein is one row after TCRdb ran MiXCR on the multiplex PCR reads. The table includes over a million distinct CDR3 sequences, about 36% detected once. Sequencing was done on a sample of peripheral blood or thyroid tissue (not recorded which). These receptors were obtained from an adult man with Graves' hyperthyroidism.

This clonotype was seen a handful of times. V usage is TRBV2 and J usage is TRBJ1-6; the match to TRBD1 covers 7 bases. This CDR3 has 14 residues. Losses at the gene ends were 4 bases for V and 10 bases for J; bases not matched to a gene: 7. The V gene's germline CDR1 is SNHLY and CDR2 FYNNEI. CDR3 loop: CASSGRQGFSPLHF. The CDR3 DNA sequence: TGTGCCAGCAGTGGTAGACAGGGCTTCTCACCCCTCCACTTT.

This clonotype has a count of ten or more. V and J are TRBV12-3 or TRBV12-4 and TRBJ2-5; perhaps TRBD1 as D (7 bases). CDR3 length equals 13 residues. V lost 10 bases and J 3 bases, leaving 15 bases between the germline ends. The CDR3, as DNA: TGTGCCACCGCGGGACAGAACAAAGAGACCCAGTACTTC. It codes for CATAGQNKETQYF.

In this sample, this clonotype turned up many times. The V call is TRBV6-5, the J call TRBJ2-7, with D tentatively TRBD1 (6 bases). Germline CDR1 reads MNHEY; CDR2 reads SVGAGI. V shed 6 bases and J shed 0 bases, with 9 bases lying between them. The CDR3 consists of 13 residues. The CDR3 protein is CASRDSLSYEQYF. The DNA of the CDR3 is TGTGCCAGCAGGGACAGCCTCTCCTACGAGCAGTACTTC.

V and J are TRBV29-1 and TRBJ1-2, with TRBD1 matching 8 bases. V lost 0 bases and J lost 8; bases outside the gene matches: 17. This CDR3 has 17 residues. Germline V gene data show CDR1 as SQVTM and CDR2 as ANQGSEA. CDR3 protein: CSVEDSSPLDRGVGYTF. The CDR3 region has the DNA TGCAGCGTTGAAGACAGCAGTCCCCTAGACAGGGGAGTCGGCTACACCTTC.

CDR3 nucleotides: TGTGCCAGCAGCCGAGTTAGCCAGTATAGCAATCAGCCCCAGCATTTT. Translation: CASSRVSQYSNQPQHF. The rearrangement joins TRBV7-2 to TRBJ1-5, with unresolved D. This CDR3 is 16 amino acids long. Trimming took 5 bases from V and 0 from J, leaving 14 bases between them. Germline CDR1 is SGHTA and CDR2 is FQGNSA.

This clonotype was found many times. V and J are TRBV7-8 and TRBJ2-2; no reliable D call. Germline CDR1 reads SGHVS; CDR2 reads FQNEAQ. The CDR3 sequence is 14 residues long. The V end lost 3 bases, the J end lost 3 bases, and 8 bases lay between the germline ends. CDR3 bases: TGTGCCAGCAGCTTGGGCAGAGACACCGGGGAGCTGTTTTTT. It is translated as CASSLGRDTGELFF.

The CDR3 loop reads CASSLYPMMGRDSPLHF. The CDR3 DNA is TGTGCCAGCAGTTTATACCCCATGATGGGACGGGATTCACCCCTCCACTTT. This chain connects TRBV28 to TRBJ1-6; TRBD1 is a possible D gene (5 bases). Trimming removed 1 base from V and 8 bases from J, with 18 bases in between. CDR1 MDHEN and CDR2 SYDVKM come from the germline V gene. This CDR3 contains 17 residues.

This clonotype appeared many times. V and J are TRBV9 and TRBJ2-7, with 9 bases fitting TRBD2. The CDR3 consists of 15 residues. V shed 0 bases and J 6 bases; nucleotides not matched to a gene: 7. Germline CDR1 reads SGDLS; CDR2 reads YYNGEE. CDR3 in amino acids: CASSVAAGGLSEQYF. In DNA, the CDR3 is TGTGCCAGCAGCGTAGCCGCGGGAGGGCTCTCCGAGCAGTACTTC. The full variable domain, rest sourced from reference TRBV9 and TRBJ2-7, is DSGVTQTPKHLITATGQRVTLRCSPRSGDLSVYWYQQSLDQGLQFLIQYYNGEERAKGNILERFSAQQFPDLHSELNLSSLELGDSALYFCASSVAAGGLSEQYFGPGTRLTVT.

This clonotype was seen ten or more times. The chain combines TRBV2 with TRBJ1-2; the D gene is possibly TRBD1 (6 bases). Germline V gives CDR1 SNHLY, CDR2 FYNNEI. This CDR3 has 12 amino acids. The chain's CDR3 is CAARGANYGYTF. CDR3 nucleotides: TGTGCTGCGCGGGGGGCGAACTATGGCTACACCTTC.

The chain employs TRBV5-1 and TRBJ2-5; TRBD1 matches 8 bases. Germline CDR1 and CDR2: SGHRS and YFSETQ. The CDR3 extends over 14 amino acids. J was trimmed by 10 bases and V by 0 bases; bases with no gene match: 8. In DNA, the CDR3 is TGCGCCAGCAGCTTGGATGCACAGGGGGAAGTCCAGTACTTC. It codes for CASSLDAQGEVQYF.

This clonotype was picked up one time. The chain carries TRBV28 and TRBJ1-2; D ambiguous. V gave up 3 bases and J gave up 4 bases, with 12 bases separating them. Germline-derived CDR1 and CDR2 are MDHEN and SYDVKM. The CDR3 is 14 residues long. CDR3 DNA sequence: TGTGCCAGCAGTTTGGTACAGTTAGGCTATGGCTACACCTTC. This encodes CASSLVQLGYGYTF.

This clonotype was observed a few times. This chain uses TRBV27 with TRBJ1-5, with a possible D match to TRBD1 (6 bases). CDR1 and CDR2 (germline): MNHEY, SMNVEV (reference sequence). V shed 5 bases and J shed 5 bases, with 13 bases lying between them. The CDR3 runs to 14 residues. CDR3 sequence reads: CASSAGVPYQPQHF. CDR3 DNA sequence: TGTGCCAGCAGTGCAGGGGTGCCCTATCAGCCCCAGCATTTT.

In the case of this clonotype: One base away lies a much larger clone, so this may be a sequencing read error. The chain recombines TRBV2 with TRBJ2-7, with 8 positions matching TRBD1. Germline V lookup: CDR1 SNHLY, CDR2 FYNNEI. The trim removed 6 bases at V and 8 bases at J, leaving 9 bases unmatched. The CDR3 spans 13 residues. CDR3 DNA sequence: TGTGCCAGCAGCGATGACAGGGGAAGCAAGCAGTACTTC. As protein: CASSDDRGSKQYF.

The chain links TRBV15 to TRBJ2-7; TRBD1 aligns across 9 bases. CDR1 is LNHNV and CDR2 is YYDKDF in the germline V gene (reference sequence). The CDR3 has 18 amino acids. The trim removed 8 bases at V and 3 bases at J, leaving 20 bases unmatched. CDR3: CATETDRGTGRPLYEQYF. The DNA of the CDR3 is TGTGCCACCGAAACTGACAGGGGGACAGGGCGACCTCTCTACGAGCAGTACTTC.

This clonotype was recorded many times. CDR3 amino acids: CASSSEGGYQPQHF. Here the CDR3 DNA reads TGTGCCAGCAGCTCAGAAGGGGGATATCAGCCCCAGCATTTT. V usage is TRBV11-2 and J usage is TRBJ1-5; D perhaps matches TRBD1 (6 bases). CDR3 length: 14 amino acids. The V gene lost 4 bases and the J gene lost 5 bases, with 12 bases spanning the gap. CDR1 is SGHAT and CDR2 is FQNNGV in the germline V gene.

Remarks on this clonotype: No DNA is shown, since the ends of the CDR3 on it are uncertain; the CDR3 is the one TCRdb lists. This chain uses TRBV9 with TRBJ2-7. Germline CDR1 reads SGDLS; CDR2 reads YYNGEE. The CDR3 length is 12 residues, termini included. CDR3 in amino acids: CACSVESGEQYF.

CDR3 sequence reads: CASRSQGRHSGANVLTF. CDR3 sequence (DNA): TGTGCCAGCCGGTCCCAGGGGCGTCACTCTGGGGCCAACGTCCTGACTTTC. V gene TRBV13 combines with J gene TRBJ2-6, with D perhaps matching TRBD1 (6 bases). V was shortened by 8 bases and J by 0 bases, with 17 bases between the two germline ends. The CDR3 sequence is 17 residues long. Germline CDR1 and CDR2: PRHDT and FYEKMQ (reference sequence).

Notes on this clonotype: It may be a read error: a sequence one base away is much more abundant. CDR3 region: CASSLEATGDEQYF. Here the CDR3 DNA reads TGCGCCAGCAGCTTGGAAGCCACAGGTGACGAGCAGTACTTC. This chain connects TRBV5-1 to TRBJ2-7, with D maybe TRBD1 (5 bases). Germline V gives CDR1 SGHRS, CDR2 YFSETQ. This CDR3 has 14 residues. The V gene lost 0 bases and the J gene lost 5 bases, with 12 bases spanning the gap.

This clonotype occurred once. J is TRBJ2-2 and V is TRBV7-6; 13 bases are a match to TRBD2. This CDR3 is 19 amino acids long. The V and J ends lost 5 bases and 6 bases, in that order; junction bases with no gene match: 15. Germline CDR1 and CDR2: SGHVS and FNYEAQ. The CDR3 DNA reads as TGTGCCAGCAGCCCAGCGGGGTTCGGGACTAGCGGGGTCGCCGGGGAGCTGTTTTTT. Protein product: CASSPAGFGTSGVAGELFF. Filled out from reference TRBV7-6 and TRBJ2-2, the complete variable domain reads GAGVSQSPRYKVTKRGQDVALRCDPISGHVSLYWYRQALGQGPEFLTYFNYEAQQDKSGLPNDRFSAERPEGSISTLTIQRTEQRDSAMYRCASSPAGFGTSGVAGELFFGEGSRLTVL.

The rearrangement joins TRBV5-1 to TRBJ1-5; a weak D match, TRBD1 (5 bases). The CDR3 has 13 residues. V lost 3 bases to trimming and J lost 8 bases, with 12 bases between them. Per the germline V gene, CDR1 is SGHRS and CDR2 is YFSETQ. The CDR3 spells CASSWDLGEPQHF. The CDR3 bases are TGCGCCAGCAGCTGGGACCTGGGGGAGCCCCAGCATTTT.

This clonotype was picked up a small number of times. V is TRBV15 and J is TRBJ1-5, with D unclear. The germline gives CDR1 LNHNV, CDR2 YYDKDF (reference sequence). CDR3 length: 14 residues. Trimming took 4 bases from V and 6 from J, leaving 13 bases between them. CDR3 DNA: TGTGCCACCAGCACCCGGGATGGCAGTCAGCCCCAGCATTTT. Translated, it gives CATSTRDGSQPQHF.

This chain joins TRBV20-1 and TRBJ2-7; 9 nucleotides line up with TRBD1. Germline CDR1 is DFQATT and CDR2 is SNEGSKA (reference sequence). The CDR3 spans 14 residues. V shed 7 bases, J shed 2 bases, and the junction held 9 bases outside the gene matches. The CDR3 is CSGKAGTGPYEQYF. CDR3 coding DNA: TGCAGTGGAAAGGCCGGGACAGGGCCCTACGAGCAGTACTTC.

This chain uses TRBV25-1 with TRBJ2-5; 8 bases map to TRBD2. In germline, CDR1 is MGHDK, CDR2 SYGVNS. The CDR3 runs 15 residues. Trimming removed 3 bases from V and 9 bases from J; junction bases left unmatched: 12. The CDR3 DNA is TGTGCCAGCAGTGATCCGGGGACTAGGGGTTCGGCCCAGTACTTC. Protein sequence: CASSDPGTRGSAQYF.

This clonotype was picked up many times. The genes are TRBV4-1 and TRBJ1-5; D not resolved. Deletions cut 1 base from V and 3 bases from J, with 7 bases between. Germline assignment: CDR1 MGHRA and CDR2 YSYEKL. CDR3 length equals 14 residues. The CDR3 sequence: CASSQAQANQPQHF. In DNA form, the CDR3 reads TGCGCCAGCAGCCAAGCCCAGGCCAATCAGCCCCAGCATTTT.

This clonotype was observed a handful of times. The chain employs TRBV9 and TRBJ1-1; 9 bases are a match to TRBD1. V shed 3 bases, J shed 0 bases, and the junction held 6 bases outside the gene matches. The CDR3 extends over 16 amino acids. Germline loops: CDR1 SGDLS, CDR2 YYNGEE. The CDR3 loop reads CASSARDRDLNTEAFF. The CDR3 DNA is TGTGCCAGCAGCGCCCGGGACAGGGACTTGAACACTGAAGCTTTCTTT.

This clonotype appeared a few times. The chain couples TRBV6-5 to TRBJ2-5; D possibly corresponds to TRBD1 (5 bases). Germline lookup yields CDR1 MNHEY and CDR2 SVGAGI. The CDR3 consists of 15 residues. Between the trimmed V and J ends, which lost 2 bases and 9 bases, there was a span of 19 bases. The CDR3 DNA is TGTGCCAGCAGTTACCGCCCAGGGCAGGGAACGTCCCAGTACTTC. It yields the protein CASSYRPGQGTSQYF.